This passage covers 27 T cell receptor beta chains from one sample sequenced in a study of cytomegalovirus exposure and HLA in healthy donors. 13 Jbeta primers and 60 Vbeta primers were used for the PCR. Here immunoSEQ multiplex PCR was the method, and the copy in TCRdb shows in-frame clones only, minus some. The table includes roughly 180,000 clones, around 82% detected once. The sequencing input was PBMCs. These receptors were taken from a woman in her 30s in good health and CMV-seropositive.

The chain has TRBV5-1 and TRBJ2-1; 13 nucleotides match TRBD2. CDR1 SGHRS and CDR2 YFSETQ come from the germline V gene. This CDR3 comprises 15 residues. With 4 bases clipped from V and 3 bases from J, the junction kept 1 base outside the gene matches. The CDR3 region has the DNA TGCGCCAGCAGCGGGACTAGCGGGGACTACAATGAGCAGTTCTTC. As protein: CASSGTSGDYNEQFF.

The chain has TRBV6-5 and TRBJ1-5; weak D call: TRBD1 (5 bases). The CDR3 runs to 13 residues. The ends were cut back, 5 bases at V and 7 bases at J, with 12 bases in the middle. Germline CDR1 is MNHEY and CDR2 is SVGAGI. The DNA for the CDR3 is TGTGCCAGCAGTCTGCAGGGTCCGCAGCCCCAGCATTTT. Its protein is CASSLQGPQPQHF.

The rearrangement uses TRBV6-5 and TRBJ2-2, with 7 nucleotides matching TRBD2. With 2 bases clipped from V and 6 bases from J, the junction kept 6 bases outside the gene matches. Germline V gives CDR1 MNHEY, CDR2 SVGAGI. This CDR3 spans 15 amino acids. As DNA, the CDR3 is TGTGCCAGCAGTTACGCTCTTGGGGGGGCCGGGGAGCTGTTTTTT. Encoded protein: CASSYALGGAGELFF.

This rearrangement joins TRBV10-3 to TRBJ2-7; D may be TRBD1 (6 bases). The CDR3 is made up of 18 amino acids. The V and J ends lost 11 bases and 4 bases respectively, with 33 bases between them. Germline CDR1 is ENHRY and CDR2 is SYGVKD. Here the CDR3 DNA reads TGTGCCCCACAAGACGGGGACATCCTTCCCCCACCGAGATACGAGCAGTACTTC. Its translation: CAPQDGDILPPPRYEQYF.

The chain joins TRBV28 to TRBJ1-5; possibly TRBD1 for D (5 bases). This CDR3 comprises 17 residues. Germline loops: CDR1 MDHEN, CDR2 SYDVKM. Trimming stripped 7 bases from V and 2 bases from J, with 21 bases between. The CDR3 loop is CASIPSGGVSGNQPQHF. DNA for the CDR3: TGTGCCAGCATTCCATCTGGAGGGGTTTCTGGCAATCAGCCCCAGCATTTT.

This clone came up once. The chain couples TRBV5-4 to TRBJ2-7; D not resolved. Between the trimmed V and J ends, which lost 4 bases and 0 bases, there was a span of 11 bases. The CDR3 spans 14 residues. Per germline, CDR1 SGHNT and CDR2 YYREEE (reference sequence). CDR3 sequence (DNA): TGTGCCAGCAGCGACGACTTGGGCTCCTACGAGCAGTACTTC. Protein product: CASSDDLGSYEQYF.

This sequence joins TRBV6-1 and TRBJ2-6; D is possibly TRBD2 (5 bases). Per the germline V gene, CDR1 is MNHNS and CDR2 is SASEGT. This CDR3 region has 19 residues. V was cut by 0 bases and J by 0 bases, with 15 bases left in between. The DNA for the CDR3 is TGTGCCAGCAGTGAAGCCTCGAGGGCCCTATACTCTGGGGCCAACGTCCTGACTTTC. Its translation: CASSEASRALYSGANVLTF.

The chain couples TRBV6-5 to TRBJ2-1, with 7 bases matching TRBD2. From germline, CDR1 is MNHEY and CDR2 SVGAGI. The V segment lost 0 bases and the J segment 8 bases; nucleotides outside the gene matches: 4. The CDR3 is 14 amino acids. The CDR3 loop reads CASSYSNGGDEQFF. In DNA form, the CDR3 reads TGTGCCAGCAGTTACTCGAATGGGGGGGATGAGCAGTTCTTC.

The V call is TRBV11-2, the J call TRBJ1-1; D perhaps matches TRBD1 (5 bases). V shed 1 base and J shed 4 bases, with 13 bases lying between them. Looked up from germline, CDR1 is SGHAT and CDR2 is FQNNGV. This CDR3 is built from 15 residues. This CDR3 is CASSLVVGQGTEAFF. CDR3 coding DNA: TGTGCCAGCAGCTTAGTGGTCGGGCAGGGCACTGAAGCTTTCTTT.

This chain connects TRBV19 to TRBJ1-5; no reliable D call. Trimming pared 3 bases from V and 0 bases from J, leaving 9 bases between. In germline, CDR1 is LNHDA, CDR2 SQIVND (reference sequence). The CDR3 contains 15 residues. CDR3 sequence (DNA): TGTGCCAGTAGTATCAACGGCGGTAGCAATCAGCCCCAGCATTTT. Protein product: CASSINGGSNQPQHF.

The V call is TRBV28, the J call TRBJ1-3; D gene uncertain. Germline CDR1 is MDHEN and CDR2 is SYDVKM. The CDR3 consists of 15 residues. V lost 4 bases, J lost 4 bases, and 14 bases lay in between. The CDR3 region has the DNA TGTGCCAGCAGTTCATCGAAGACGAGGGGAAACACCATATATTTT. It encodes CASSSSKTRGNTIYF.

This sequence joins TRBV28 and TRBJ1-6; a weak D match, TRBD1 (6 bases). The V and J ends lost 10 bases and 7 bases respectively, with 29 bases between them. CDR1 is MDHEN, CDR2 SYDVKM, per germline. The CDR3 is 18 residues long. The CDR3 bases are TGTGCCACTCACGGCACAGGGTTTGACCAAACGTGGAATTCACCCCTCCACTTT. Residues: CATHGTGFDQTWNSPLHF.

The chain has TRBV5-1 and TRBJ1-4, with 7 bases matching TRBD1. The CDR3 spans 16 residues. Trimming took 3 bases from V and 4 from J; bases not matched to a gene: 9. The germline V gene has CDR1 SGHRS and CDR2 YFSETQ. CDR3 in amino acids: CASSSYSGTVNEKLFF. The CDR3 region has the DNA TGCGCCAGCAGCTCTTATTCCGGGACAGTTAATGAAAAACTGTTTTTT.

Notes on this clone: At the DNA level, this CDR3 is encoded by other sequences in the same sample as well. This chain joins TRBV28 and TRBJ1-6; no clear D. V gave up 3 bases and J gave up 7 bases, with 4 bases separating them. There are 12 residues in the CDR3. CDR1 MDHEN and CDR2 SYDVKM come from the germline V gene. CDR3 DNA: TGTGCCAGCAGTTTTGGCAATTCACCCCTCCACTTT. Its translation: CASSFGNSPLHF.

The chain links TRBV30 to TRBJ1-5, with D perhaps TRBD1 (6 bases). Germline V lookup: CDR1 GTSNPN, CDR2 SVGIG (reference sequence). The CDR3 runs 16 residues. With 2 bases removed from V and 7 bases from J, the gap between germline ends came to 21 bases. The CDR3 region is CAWSPWPRGADQPQHF. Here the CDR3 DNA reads TGTGCCTGGAGTCCCTGGCCCAGGGGCGCAGACCAGCCCCAGCATTTT.

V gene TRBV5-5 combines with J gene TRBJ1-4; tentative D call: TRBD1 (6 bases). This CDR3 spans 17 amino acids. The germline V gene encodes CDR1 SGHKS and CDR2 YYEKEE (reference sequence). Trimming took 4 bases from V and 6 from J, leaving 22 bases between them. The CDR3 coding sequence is TGTGCCAGCAGCCTGTACTCCTCTAGGCGGGGGCATGAAAAACTGTTTTTT. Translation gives CASSLYSSRRGHEKLFF.

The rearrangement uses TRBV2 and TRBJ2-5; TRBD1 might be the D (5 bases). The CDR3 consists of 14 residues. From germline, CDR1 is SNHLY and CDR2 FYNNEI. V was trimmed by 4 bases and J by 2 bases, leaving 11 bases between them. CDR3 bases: TGTGCCAGCAGTGCCCCAGGGATGCAAGAGACCCAGTACTTC. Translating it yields CASSAPGMQETQYF.

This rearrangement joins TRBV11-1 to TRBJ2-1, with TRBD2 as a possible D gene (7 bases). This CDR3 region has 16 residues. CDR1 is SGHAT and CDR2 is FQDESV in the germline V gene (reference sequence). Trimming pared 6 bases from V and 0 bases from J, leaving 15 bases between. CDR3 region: CASRGGAESSYNEQFF. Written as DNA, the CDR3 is TGTGCCAGCAGGGGGGGGGCGGAGAGCTCCTACAATGAGCAGTTCTTC. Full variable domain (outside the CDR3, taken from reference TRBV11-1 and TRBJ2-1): EAEVAQSPRYKITEKSQAVAFWCDPISGHATLYWYRQILGQGPELLVQFQDESVVDDSQLPKDRFSAERLKGVDSTLKIQPAELGDSAMYLCASRGGAESSYNEQFFGPGTRLTVL.

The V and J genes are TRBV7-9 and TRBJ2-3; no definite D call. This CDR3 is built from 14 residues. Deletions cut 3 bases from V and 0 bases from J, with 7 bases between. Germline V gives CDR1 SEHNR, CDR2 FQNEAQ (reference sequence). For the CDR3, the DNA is TGTGCCAGCAGCTTTACACCTAGCACAGATACGCAGTATTTT. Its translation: CASSFTPSTDTQYF.

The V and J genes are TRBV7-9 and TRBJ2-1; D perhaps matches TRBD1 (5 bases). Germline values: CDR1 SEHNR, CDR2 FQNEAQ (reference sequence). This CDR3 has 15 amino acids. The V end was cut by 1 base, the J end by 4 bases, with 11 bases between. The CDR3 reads CASSLGQGWYNEQFF. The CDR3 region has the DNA TGTGCCAGCAGCTTAGGGCAGGGTTGGTACAATGAGCAGTTCTTC.

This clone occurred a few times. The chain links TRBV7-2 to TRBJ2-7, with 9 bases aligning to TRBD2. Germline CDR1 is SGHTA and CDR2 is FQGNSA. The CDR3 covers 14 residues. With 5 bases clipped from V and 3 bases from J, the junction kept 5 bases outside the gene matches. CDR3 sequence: CASSPGLARYEQYF. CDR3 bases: TGTGCCAGCAGCCCGGGACTAGCTCGCTACGAGCAGTACTTC.

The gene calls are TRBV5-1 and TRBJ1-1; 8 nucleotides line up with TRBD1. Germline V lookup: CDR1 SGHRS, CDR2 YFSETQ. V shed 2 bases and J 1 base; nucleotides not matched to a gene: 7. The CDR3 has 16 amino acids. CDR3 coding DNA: TGCGCCAGCAGCTTCCGCCAGGGGGCACCGAACACTGAAGCTTTCTTT. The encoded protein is CASSFRQGAPNTEAFF.

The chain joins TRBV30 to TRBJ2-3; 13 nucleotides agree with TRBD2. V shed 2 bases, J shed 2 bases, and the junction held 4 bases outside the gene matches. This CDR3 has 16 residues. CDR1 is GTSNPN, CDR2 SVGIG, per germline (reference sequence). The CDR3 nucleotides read TGTGCCTGGAGTCCAGGACTAGCGGGGGACACAGATACGCAGTATTTT. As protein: CAWSPGLAGDTDTQYF.

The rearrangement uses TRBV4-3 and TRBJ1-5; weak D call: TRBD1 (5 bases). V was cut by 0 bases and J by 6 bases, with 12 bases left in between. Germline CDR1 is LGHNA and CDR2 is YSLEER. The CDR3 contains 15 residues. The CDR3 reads CASSQDQGAAQPQHF. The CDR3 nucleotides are TGCGCCAGCAGCCAAGATCAAGGGGCGGCTCAGCCCCAGCATTTT.

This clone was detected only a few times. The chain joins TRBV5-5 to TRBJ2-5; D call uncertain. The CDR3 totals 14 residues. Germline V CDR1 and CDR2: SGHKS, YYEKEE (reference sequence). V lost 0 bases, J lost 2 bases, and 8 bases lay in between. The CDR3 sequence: CASSLGSVQETQYF. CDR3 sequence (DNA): TGTGCCAGCAGCTTGGGGTCGGTGCAAGAGACCCAGTACTTC.

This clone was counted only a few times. In nucleotides, the CDR3 is TGCGCCAGCAGCCAAACCGACAGGTACGAGCAGTACTTC. Translating gives CASSQTDRYEQYF. V and J are TRBV4-3 and TRBJ2-7, with TRBD1 as a possible D gene (6 bases). The CDR3 covers 13 residues. The V and J ends lost 2 bases and 4 bases respectively, with 9 bases between them. Per the germline V gene, CDR1 is LGHNA and CDR2 is YSLEER.

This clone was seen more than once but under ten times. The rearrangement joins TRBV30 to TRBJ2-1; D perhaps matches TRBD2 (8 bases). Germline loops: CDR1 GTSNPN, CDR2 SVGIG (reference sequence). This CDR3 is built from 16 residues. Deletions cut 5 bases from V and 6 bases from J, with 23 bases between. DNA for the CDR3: TGTGCCTGGGGAGAGGGGGCGGGTAGCGGGGTCAATGAGCAGTTCTTC. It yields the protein CAWGEGAGSGVNEQFF. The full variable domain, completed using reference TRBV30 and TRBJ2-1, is SQTIHQWPATLVQPVGSPLSLECTVEGTSNPNLYWYRQAAGRGLQLLFYSVGIGQISSEVPQNLSASRPQDRQFILSSKKLLLSDSGFYLCAWGEGAGSGVNEQFFGPGTRLTVL.